The entry that follows covers one T cell receptor beta chain sequence. Its antigen specificity is not known. Base qualities are not at hand, and no much larger clone is one base apart. The cysteine opens and the phenylalanine closes a CDR3 of 14 amino acids. Only the CDR3 region is kept as DNA, spanning 42 bases read in frame from base 1. The germline V gene provides CDR1 SGHVS and CDR2 FQNEAQ. V gives up 1 base and J gives up 2 bases, and the segment between their germline ends measures 9 bases. The library relied on PCR. DNA from cultured CD4+ T cells underwent TCR sequencing with the Oncomine TCR Beta short-read assay at the Johns Hopkins FTIC core. The QIAamp micro DNA kit was used to extract genomic DNA from the cultured CD4+ T cells. Oncomine TCR Beta libraries made from cultured CD4+ T cells were pooled using unique dual indexes and sequenced on an Illumina iSeq 100. As for how the authors treated the data: Non-productive sequences were filtered out, and CDR3s that did not start with C, did not end with F or W, or were shorter than 7 amino acids were discarded. Antigen-specific clonotypes were identified using the MANAFEST web application through comparison of peptide-stimulated wells with reference and other culture wells. To be called positive, a clone needed an FDR below 0.05, an odds ratio above 5, and a productive frequency above 0.1% in at least two of three replicate wells. A clonotype was classed as cross-reactive if the clonotype showed significant expansion both in SARS-CoV-2 spike wells and in at least one common cold coronavirus spike condition. CDR3 homology was assessed with Levenshtein distances (stringdist) and unrooted phylogenetic trees (ape) in R version 3.6.1. Using fastp at Q25 and MiXCR, TCRdb reprocessed the public reads and kept productive beta chains. Identical CDR3 protein sequences are pooled into one entry, listed with their most common genes and DNA. TCRdb, not the original authors, processed these V and J calls. The sample data list more than 10,000 distinct CDR3 sequences, and around 50% of these were observed just once. Of the sample, approximately 16% is held by the ten largest clones.

This specimen comes from a study of vaccination and CD4 T cells after COVID-19 (dated by TCRdb to the early 2020s). At the level of the whole study: Every convalescent patient had a positive nasal swab PCR test for SARS-CoV-2, with mild disease in about nine patients and severe disease in one. The convalescent cohort comprised six males and four females, including two Hispanic individuals, seven Caucasians, two Asians and one multiracial person. Participants received two doses of either the Pfizer-BioNTech BNT162b2 vaccine (n=8) or the Moderna mRNA-1273 vaccine (n=2). Post-COVID blood samples were collected from convalescent patients a median of around 100 days after diagnosis, with a range of roughly 35 to 170 days. Post-vaccine blood samples were collected a median of approximately 77 days after the second vaccine dose, ranging from roughly 12 to 250 days. For stimulating the cultures, overlapping spike peptide pools were used, derived from SARS-CoV-2 as well as from the common cold coronaviruses HCoV-NL63, HCoV-OC43 and HCoV-229E. Control cultures used a CEFX viral epitope pool as positive control, an HIV-1 Nef peptide pool as negative control, or no peptide. In ten to eleven COVID-19 convalescent patients and a handful of infection-naive healthy vaccine recipients, the spike-specific CD4+ TCR repertoire before mRNA vaccination was compared with the repertoire after mRNA vaccination. Beyond this particular receptor, the publication reports: The median count of SARS-CoV-2-reactive clonotypes went up from some 23 after infection to 30 to 40 after vaccination, although the change was not significant. Nearly all vaccine-specific clones in convalescent patients (304 of 307) were mono-reactive for SARS-CoV-2 spike rather than cross-reactive with common cold coronaviruses. Among convalescent patients, a median 86.3% of the SARS-CoV-2-reactive clones seen after vaccination appeared only after vaccination, which suggests priming specific to the vaccine. Only a relatively small number of convalescent patients were included in the study, and early timepoints following natural infection were not analyzed.

The sample's treatment or condition, from its label and the paper: approximately 9-day PBMC culture with coronavirus spike peptide pools or control peptides (ViraFEST assay). The study used the ViraFEST assay, which expanded antigen-specific T cells with peptide pools and then identified expanded clonotypes by TCR sequencing. The convalescent patients' positive SARS-CoV-2 PCR tests were from March to December 2020, which was before the Alpha, Beta and Delta variants emerged in the United States. Each well held 2 million to 2.5 million PBMCs cultured with about 9.8 ug/ml peptide pools in IMDM containing around 5% human AB serum and approximately 10 IU/ml IL-2. Half of the culture medium was replaced with fresh IL-2-containing medium on days 3 and 7. Once the cells had been in culture for over 9 days, the EasySep CD4+ T cell isolation kit was used to isolate CD4+ T cells by negative selection. PBMCs were separated from whole blood using Ficoll-Paque Plus gradient centrifugation and then either used fresh or cryopreserved at -140C. In general, triplicate wells were set up for every culture condition.

This clonotype was sampled from a human donor who had recovered from COVID-19. The sequence joins TRBV7-8 to TRBJ2-7; the D gene remains uncertain. The source material was CD4+ T cells from blood, cultured in vitro. In nucleotides, the sequence is TGTGCCAGCAGCTTAGAAGTCGTAGCCTACGAGCAGTACTTC. Translated, this is CASSLEVVAYEQYF.